This TCR beta chain was captured in a study of PD-1 blockade in classical Hodgkin lymphoma. Across the study: Every 2 weeks, patients got 3 mg/kg intravenous nivolumab. Overall study findings and caveats: Researchers reported that CD4+ TCR diversity, though not CD8+, rose significantly by C4D1.

V dropped 7 bases and J dropped 8; count of bases not matched to a gene: 8. This CDR3 has 13 amino acids. Germline CDR1 SQVTM, CDR2 ANQGSEA. Sequencing was performed with immunoSEQ multiplex PCR; in TCRdb, only in-frame clones are kept and a portion is missing. In the table there are about 98,000 clones, around nine tenths of which are singletons. Relapses following autologous stem cell transplantation were seen in all patients, with brentuximab vedotin exposure varying. Best overall response was complete response, partial response or progressive disease in these relapsed/refractory classical Hodgkin lymphoma patients. Points on this clone: Its target is not known.

The specimen was peripheral blood mononuclear cells (PBMCs), collected at baseline. The clonotype comes from a human donor with classical Hodgkin lymphoma. The V gene is TRBV29-1, the J gene TRBJ1-4, with 9 bases that match TRBD1. The CDR3 here is CSGRDREYEKLFF. CDR3 bases: TGCAGCGGCCGGGACAGGGAATACGAAAAACTGTTTTTT. The entire variable domain, with the rest obtained from reference TRBV29-1 and TRBJ1-4, is as follows: SAVISQKPSRDICQRGTSLTIQCQVDSQVTMMFWYRQQPGQSLTLIATANQGSEATYESGFVIDKFPISRPNLTFSTLTVSNMSPEDSSIYLCSGRDREYEKLFFGSGTQLSVL.